What follows are 20 T cell receptor beta chains derived from one specimen sequenced in a study of early T cells in non-severe SARS-CoV-2 infection. TCRdb processed the 5' RACE reads anew with MiXCR; each CDR3 protein has one entry. The data show about 77,000 distinct CDR3 sequences, about a sixth seen once. Sequencing used whole blood. All receptors derive from an adult who was a healthcare worker with PCR-confirmed SARS-CoV-2 infection or an uninfected control (not recorded which).

This clonotype came up a few times. V is TRBV9 and J is TRBJ2-3; TRBD2 matches 8 bases. CDR1 is SGDLS and CDR2 is YYNGEE in the germline V gene. The CDR3 consists of 15 residues. V lost 4 bases, J lost 3 bases, and 7 bases stayed unmatched. The CDR3 region is CASSLTGGFTDTQYF. CDR3 coding DNA: TGTGCCAGCAGCCTGACGGGGGGGTTTACAGATACGCAGTATTTT.

The chain recombines TRBV7-2 with TRBJ1-2; TRBD1 agrees at 10 bases. The V segment lost 1 base and the J segment 6 bases; nucleotides outside the gene matches: 8. This CDR3 is 16 amino acids long. Germline CDR1 SGHTA, CDR2 FQGNSA. The CDR3 is CASSLVGRQGANGYTF. In DNA form, the CDR3 reads TGTGCCAGCAGCTTAGTAGGAAGACAGGGGGCTAATGGCTACACCTTC.

The chain recombines TRBV15 with TRBJ2-2, with 7 bases aligning to TRBD1. V trimming: 3 bases; J trimming: 4 bases; junction bases outside the gene matches: 14. Germline assignment: CDR1 LNHNV and CDR2 YYDKDF (reference sequence). The length of the CDR3 is 18 residues. The CDR3 sequence is CATSRATAGGVRTGELFF. In nucleotides, the CDR3 is TGTGCCACCAGCAGGGCCACCGCAGGGGGAGTACGCACCGGGGAGCTGTTTTTT.

This clonotype was counted ten times or more. J is TRBJ2-1 and V is TRBV12-3 or TRBV12-4, with D possibly being TRBD1 or TRBD2 (5 bases each). The CDR3 sequence is 17 residues long. Trimming took off 6 bases at V and 2 bases at J, with 20 bases between the two ends. CDR3 loop: CASSPSSGQDAYNEQFF. The CDR3 coding sequence is TGTGCCAGCAGCCCCTCCTCGGGGCAGGACGCCTACAATGAGCAGTTCTTC.

This chain uses TRBV5-1 with TRBJ2-7; 7 bases map to TRBD1. This CDR3 contains 12 residues. CDR1 is SGHRS, CDR2 YFSETQ, per germline. J lost 4 bases, V lost 7 bases, and 5 bases had no gene match. CDR3 nucleotide sequence: TGCGCCAGCGGCGTGACAGGGTACGAGCAGTACTTC. Translation gives CASGVTGYEQYF.

The chain employs TRBV20-1 and TRBJ2-2, with TRBD1 identical over 7 bases. Germline CDR1 is DFQATT and CDR2 is SNEGSKA (reference sequence). With 1 base clipped from V and 2 bases from J, the junction kept 7 bases outside the gene matches. There are 16 residues in the CDR3. Here the CDR3 reads CSARGKGASNTGELFF. As DNA, the CDR3 is TGCAGTGCTAGAGGGAAGGGGGCCTCAAACACCGGGGAGCTGTTTTTT.

This clonotype was seen repeatedly, ten times or more. This chain uses TRBV29-1 with TRBJ2-5; D unclear. Germline V lookup: CDR1 SQVTM, CDR2 ANQGSEA. V shed 6 bases and J shed 4 bases, with 12 bases lying between them. This CDR3 has 12 residues. The CDR3 nucleotides read TGCAGCGTCAATTGGGCCTTAGAGACCCAGTACTTC. Its translation: CSVNWALETQYF.

The chain couples TRBV20-1 to TRBJ2-1, with 9 bases identical to TRBD2. CDR3 length: 16 amino acids. The germline V gene encodes CDR1 DFQATT and CDR2 SNEGSKA (reference sequence). V lost 4 bases, J lost 2 bases, and 9 bases stayed unmatched. The CDR3 nucleotides read TGCAGTGCTAATTCCCCTAGGACTAGCGCCTACAATGAGCAGTTCTTC. As protein: CSANSPRTSAYNEQFF.

The chain couples TRBV27 to TRBJ2-1; TRBD2 matches at 7 bases. With V trimmed by 3 bases and J by 6 bases, 2 bases remained unmatched. This CDR3 contains 13 residues. Germline loops: CDR1 MNHEY, CDR2 SMNVEV (reference sequence). CDR3 in DNA: TGTGCCAGCAGTTTTGGGGGGGGCAATGAGCAGTTCTTC. As protein: CASSFGGGNEQFF.

This clonotype was picked up a small number of times. The chain recombines TRBV19 with TRBJ2-7; the match to TRBD2 covers 11 bases. Trimming took 6 bases from V and 6 from J; bases not matched to a gene: 7. The CDR3 consists of 14 residues. Germline V gene data show CDR1 as LNHDA and CDR2 as SQIVND (reference sequence). CDR3 nucleotide sequence: TGTGCCAGTAGAACTAGCGGGAGTTGGGGCGAGCAGTACTTC. Protein: CASRTSGSWGEQYF.

The V call is TRBV7-9, the J call TRBJ2-1; the D call may be TRBD1 or TRBD2 (5 bases each). Trimming shortened V by 8 bases and J by 7 bases, and 24 bases separated the two germline ends. Germline assignment: CDR1 SEHNR and CDR2 FQNEAQ (reference sequence). The CDR3 loop spans 16 amino acids. The CDR3: CASGTYRGQATNEQFF. The CDR3, as DNA: TGTGCCAGCGGAACGTATCGGGGCCAGGCCACGAATGAGCAGTTCTTC.

The chain is built from TRBV7-3 and TRBJ2-3; D is perhaps TRBD2 (5 bases). Trimming shortened V by 5 bases and J by 6 bases, and 9 bases separated the two germline ends. This CDR3 has 12 residues. Germline assignment: CDR1 SGHTA and CDR2 FQGTGA. The CDR3 region is CASSHTGDTQYF. In DNA, the CDR3 is TGTGCCAGCAGCCATACGGGGGATACGCAGTATTTT.

The sample holds a few counts of this clonotype. The J gene is TRBJ2-1, the V gene TRBV2; 13 nucleotides line up with TRBD2. Germline CDR1 reads SNHLY; CDR2 reads FYNNEI. The CDR3 covers 16 residues. V trimming: 6 bases; J trimming: 3 bases; junction bases outside the gene matches: 5. The CDR3, as DNA: TGTGCCAGCAGGAAACTAGCGGGAGGGGTCTACAATGAGCAGTTCTTC. Its protein product is CASRKLAGGVYNEQFF.

This chain connects TRBV14 to TRBJ2-5, with D possibly being TRBD1 or TRBD2 (5 bases each). V was cut by 1 base and J by 8 bases, with 11 bases left in between. The CDR3 loop spans 13 amino acids. Per germline, CDR1 SGHDN and CDR2 FVKESK. This chain's CDR3 is CASSQGRDHTQYF. CDR3 DNA: TGTGCCAGCAGCCAAGGCCGGGACCATACCCAGTACTTC.

This clonotype has more than one count but fewer than ten. The J gene is TRBJ2-1, the V gene TRBV7-9; D is undetermined. V lost 5 bases, J lost 8 bases, and 16 bases lay in between. This CDR3 contains 14 residues. Germline CDR1 reads SEHNR; CDR2 reads FQNEAQ (reference sequence). As DNA, the CDR3 is TGTGCCAGCAGCCCCCCAAATGGGCACTATGAGCAGTTCTTC. Residues: CASSPPNGHYEQFF.

The V and J genes are TRBV14 and TRBJ1-1; D is unresolved. The V gene's germline CDR1 is SGHDN and CDR2 FVKESK. This CDR3 region has 13 residues. Trimming stripped 1 base from V and 7 bases from J, with 10 bases between. CDR3 region: CASSQGILLEAFF. CDR3 coding DNA: TGTGCCAGCAGCCAAGGTATTCTCCTTGAAGCTTTCTTT.

This clonotype was seen many times. V usage is TRBV7-2 and J usage is TRBJ1-4; 8 nucleotides align to TRBD1. Germline V CDR1 and CDR2: SGHTA, FQGNSA. This CDR3 contains 15 residues. V lost 5 bases, J lost 1 base, and 3 bases stayed unmatched. The CDR3 DNA follows: TGTGCCAGCAGCGGTACAGGGGGAACTAATGAAAAACTGTTTTTT. Its protein product is CASSGTGGTNEKLFF.

This clonotype was found a few times. V usage is TRBV12-3 or TRBV12-4 and J usage is TRBJ2-5, with TRBD2 matching 10 bases. Losses at the gene ends were 6 bases for V and 2 bases for J; bases not matched to a gene: 3. The CDR3 runs to 14 residues. CDR3 loop: CASRKAGGQETQYF. In nucleotides, the CDR3 is TGTGCCAGCAGAAAAGCGGGAGGGCAAGAGACCCAGTACTTC.

V gene TRBV20-1 combines with J gene TRBJ2-5, with 12 bases lining up with TRBD2. With V trimmed by 1 base and J by 1 base, 10 bases remained unmatched. This CDR3 comprises 18 residues. Germline V gives CDR1 DFQATT, CDR2 SNEGSKA (reference sequence). In DNA form, the CDR3 reads TGCAGTGCTAGAGTACTAGCGGGAGGACTTCCAGGCCAAGAGACCCAGTACTTC. Protein sequence: CSARVLAGGLPGQETQYF.

This clonotype was recorded a few times. This chain connects TRBV7-3 to TRBJ1-1; D gene uncertain. The length of the CDR3 is 13 residues. From germline, CDR1 is SGHTA and CDR2 FQGTGA. The V end lost 2 bases, the J end lost 5 bases, and 9 bases lay between the germline ends. CDR3 in DNA: TGTGCCAGCAGCTTATGGTCGGGTACTGAAGCTTTCTTT. Translating it yields CASSLWSGTEAFF.